The 31 T cell receptor beta chains below were found in one sample sequenced in a study of blood T cell repertoires in COVID-19. The method was immunoSEQ multiplex PCR; TCRdb's version includes in-frame clones alone and lacks a portion of them. The table records 350,000 to 550,000 clones, roughly nine tenths of them present only once. Input material: PBMCs or T cells enriched from blood (not recorded which). The receptor source for this set is a man aged 30 to 45 who had recovered from COVID-19.

This rearrangement joins TRBV27 to TRBJ1-1, with 7 bases matching TRBD1. The germline V gene has CDR1 MNHEY and CDR2 SMNVEV (reference sequence). The CDR3 covers 14 residues. The V segment lost 7 bases and the J segment 11 bases; nucleotides outside the gene matches: 16. This chain's CDR3 is CASKTGTASQKAFF. In DNA form, the CDR3 reads TGTGCCAGCAAAACCGGGACAGCGAGTCAGAAGGCTTTCTTT.

The V gene is TRBV4-1, the J gene TRBJ2-5; TRBD1 matches at 8 bases. From germline, CDR1 is MGHRA and CDR2 YSYEKL. V shed 1 base, J shed 4 bases, and the junction held 5 bases outside the gene matches. This CDR3 comprises 15 residues. As DNA, the CDR3 is TGCGCCAGCAGCCAAGTAGCAGGGGGCTCAGAGACCCAGTACTTC. Translation: CASSQVAGGSETQYF.

The rearrangement links TRBV6-4 to TRBJ1-5; tentatively, D is TRBD1 (5 bases). Trimming removed 5 bases at V and 4 bases at J, with 9 bases between. The CDR3 is made up of 13 amino acids. The germline V gene encodes CDR1 MRHNA and CDR2 SNTAGT. Here the CDR3 DNA reads TGTGCCAGCAGTACACAGGAAAATCAGCCCCAGCATTTT. Its translation is CASSTQENQPQHF.

The chain is built from TRBV15 and TRBJ2-3; a possible D gene is TRBD1 (6 bases). Germline lookup yields CDR1 LNHNV and CDR2 YYDKDF (reference sequence). V was shortened by 1 base and J by 9 bases, with 14 bases between the two germline ends. The CDR3 spans 14 residues. This CDR3 reads CATSRVEGGDTQYF. CDR3 nucleotide sequence: TGTGCCACCAGCAGAGTGGAAGGGGGAGACACGCAGTATTTT.

This clone was counted a single time. J is TRBJ1-1 and V is TRBV25-1; D is undetermined. This CDR3 region has 12 residues. CDR1 and CDR2 (germline): MGHDK, SYGVNS. V shed 5 bases and J shed 7 bases, with 11 bases lying between them. The CDR3 loop reads CASSRAGIEAFF. The CDR3 DNA is TGTGCCAGCAGTAGGGCCGGGATTGAAGCTTTCTTT.

The chain couples TRBV29-1 to TRBJ2-5, with 11 positions matching TRBD1. The CDR3 is 13 amino acids. Trimming removed 3 bases from V and 7 bases from J; junction bases left unmatched: 4. Germline V gene sequence: CDR1 SQVTM, CDR2 ANQGSEA. In DNA, the CDR3 is TGCAGCGTTGAGGGACAGGGGGTTGTGACCCAGTACTTC. Protein product: CSVEGQGVVTQYF.

This rearrangement joins TRBV5-5 to TRBJ1-1; TRBD1 matches at 9 bases. Germline-derived CDR1 and CDR2 are SGHKS and YYEKEE (reference sequence). The CDR3 is made up of 13 amino acids. With 4 bases clipped from V and 4 bases from J, the junction kept 2 bases outside the gene matches. The DNA for the CDR3 is TGTGCCAGCAGCGTGACAGGGGGCACTGAAGCTTTCTTT. Encoded protein: CASSVTGGTEAFF.

The J gene is TRBJ2-4, the V gene TRBV18; D is ambiguous. The V end was cut by 5 bases, the J end by 8 bases, with 13 bases between. CDR3 length equals 13 residues. The germline gives CDR1 KGHSH, CDR2 LQKENI. The CDR3 protein is CASSTSQNYIQYF. CDR3 nucleotide sequence: TGTGCCAGCTCAACCAGTCAAAATTACATTCAGTACTTC.

In DNA, the CDR3 is TGTGCCAGCAGTTTACTCCGAGAGACCCAGTACTTC. Translating gives CASSLLRETQYF. The rearrangement joins TRBV12-3 or TRBV12-4 to TRBJ2-5; D gene ambiguous. V shed 2 bases and J shed 4 bases, with 5 bases lying between them. There are 12 residues in the CDR3.

The genes are TRBV27 and TRBJ1-6; TRBD1 is a possible D gene (5 bases). Trimming removed 5 bases from V and 0 bases from J, with 23 bases in between. The CDR3 is 20 amino acids. Germline-derived CDR1 and CDR2 are MNHEY and SMNVEV (reference sequence). As DNA, the CDR3 is TGTGCCAGCAGTCACCTCGGTAAATCCAGCGGGGCCTCCTATAATTCACCCCTCCACTTT. It translates to CASSHLGKSSGASYNSPLHF.

This chain uses TRBV28 with TRBJ2-7, with 16 bases that match TRBD2. V lost 4 bases and J lost 0; bases outside the gene matches: 6. This CDR3 spans 18 amino acids. The germline V gene has CDR1 MDHEN and CDR2 SYDVKM. The CDR3 coding sequence is TGTGCCAGCAGTTGGGGACTAGCGGGAGGGCTGAGCTCCTACGAGCAGTACTTC. Its protein product is CASSWGLAGGLSSYEQYF. Drawing the rest from reference TRBV28 and TRBJ2-7, the complete variable domain is DVKVTQSSRYLVKRTGEKVFLECVQDMDHENMFWYRQDPGLGLRLIYFSYDVKMKEKGDIPEGYSVSREKKERFSLILESASTNQTSMYLCASSWGLAGGLSSYEQYFGPGTRLTVT.

The CDR3 spells CASSIRRGRLLATNEKLFF. The CDR3 DNA follows: TGTGCCAGTAGTATCCGGAGGGGTCGACTACTGGCAACTAATGAAAAACTGTTTTTT. The V call is TRBV19, the J call TRBJ1-4; TRBD1 might be the D (5 bases). The germline V and J ends were trimmed by 3 bases and 0 bases, with 20 bases remaining between them. CDR1 and CDR2 (germline): LNHDA, SQIVND (reference sequence). There are 19 residues in the CDR3.

The chain employs TRBV5-1 and TRBJ1-2, with no clear D. V lost 5 bases, J lost 3 bases, and 14 bases lay in between. Germline lookup yields CDR1 SGHRS and CDR2 YFSETQ. The CDR3 consists of 14 residues. CDR3 nucleotide sequence: TGCGCCAGCAGTCGCCAGGCAGAAGACTATGGCTACACCTTC. Its translation is CASSRQAEDYGYTF.

This rearrangement joins TRBV5-1 to TRBJ2-3; 10 bases are shared with TRBD2. V shed 1 base, J shed 3 bases, and the junction held 8 bases outside the gene matches. The CDR3 is 17 residues long. Germline V gene data show CDR1 as SGHRS and CDR2 as YFSETQ. In DNA, the CDR3 is TGCGCCAGCAGCTTGCTAGCGGGAGCCGTTGGTACAGATACGCAGTATTTT. This codes for CASSLLAGAVGTDTQYF.

This clone was seen just once. The chain joins TRBV5-1 to TRBJ1-1; the match to TRBD1 covers 7 bases. This CDR3 region has 13 residues. Germline V CDR1 and CDR2: SGHRS, YFSETQ. The ends lost 7 bases at V and 1 base at J; junction bases unmatched: 4. CDR3 residues: CASRGTENTEAFF. In DNA, the CDR3 is TGCGCCAGCCGGGGGACAGAGAACACTGAAGCTTTCTTT. The variable domain in full, with the rest retrieved from reference TRBV5-1 and TRBJ1-1, is KAGVTQTPRYLIKTRGQQVTLSCSPISGHRSVSWYQQTPGQGLQFLFEYFSETQRNKGNFPGRFSGRQFSNSRSEMNVSTLELGDSALYLCASRGTENTEAFFGQGTRLTVV.

The CDR3 DNA follows: TGTGCCAGCAGCTTGGGGGCGGGGGCCAGCAACAATGAGCAGTTCTTC. Its translation: CASSLGAGASNNEQFF. This chain connects TRBV5-4 to TRBJ2-1; weak D call: TRBD2 (7 bases). CDR1 is SGHNT, CDR2 YYREEE, per germline (reference sequence). The CDR3 runs to 16 residues. The V and J ends lost 0 bases and 5 bases respectively, with 15 bases between them.

V and J are TRBV5-1 and TRBJ2-7; D not certain. CDR3 size: 12 residues. Germline CDR1 reads SGHRS; CDR2 reads YFSETQ. V lost 4 bases and J lost 6, with 11 bases in between. This CDR3 reads CASSPTRFEQYF. CDR3 coding DNA: TGCGCCAGCAGCCCAACTCGCTTCGAGCAGTACTTC.

The V and J genes are TRBV2 and TRBJ1-3, with D possibly matching TRBD1 (5 bases). Trimming removed 4 bases at V and 4 bases at J, with 11 bases between. CDR1 SNHLY and CDR2 FYNNEI come from the germline V gene. This CDR3 has 14 residues. This chain's CDR3 is CASSAGSLGNTIYF. The DNA of the CDR3 is TGTGCCAGCAGTGCAGGGTCGTTAGGAAACACCATATATTTT.

On this clone: In the same sample, other DNA sequences code for this CDR3. This chain connects TRBV5-1 to TRBJ1-2; maybe TRBD1 (6 bases). Trimming pared 4 bases from V and 2 bases from J, leaving 12 bases between. The germline CDR1 and CDR2 sequences are SGHRS and YFSETQ. The CDR3 loop spans 14 amino acids. CDR3 in DNA: TGCGCCAGCAGCCTGGACAGCCCAAACTATGGCTACACCTTC. It translates to CASSLDSPNYGYTF. Supplemented by reference TRBV5-1 and TRBJ1-2, the full variable domain reads KAGVTQTPRYLIKTRGQQVTLSCSPISGHRSVSWYQQTPGQGLQFLFEYFSETQRNKGNFPGRFSGRQFSNSRSEMNVSTLELGDSALYLCASSLDSPNYGYTFGSGTRLTVV.

The genes are TRBV19 and TRBJ1-5, with 7 bases fitting TRBD1. J lost 4 bases, V lost 5 bases, and 2 bases had no gene match. Germline loops: CDR1 LNHDA, CDR2 SQIVND (reference sequence). The CDR3 is 13 amino acids. CDR3 bases: TGTGCCAGTAGTGGGACAGTTAATCAGCCCCAGCATTTT. Its translation: CASSGTVNQPQHF. The full variable domain, in which reference TRBV19 and TRBJ1-5 provide the parts outside the CDR3, is DGGITQSPKYLFRKEGQNVTLSCEQNLNHDAMYWYRQDPGQGLRLIYYSQIVNDFQKGDIAEGYSVSREKKESFPLTVTSAQKNPTAFYLCASSGTVNQPQHFGDGTRLSIL.

The gene calls are TRBV5-1 and TRBJ2-7, with D possibly being TRBD1 (5 bases). Germline values: CDR1 SGHRS, CDR2 YFSETQ. The CDR3 runs to 14 residues. V gave up 2 bases and J gave up 1 base, with 10 bases separating them. CDR3 protein: CASSFQTASYEQYF. The CDR3 DNA reads as TGCGCCAGCAGCTTCCAGACAGCATCCTACGAGCAGTACTTC.

This clone was counted a few times. The gene calls are TRBV29-1 and TRBJ2-3; TRBD2 is a possible D gene (6 bases). The CDR3 runs to 10 residues. Germline V CDR1 and CDR2: SQVTM, ANQGSEA. Trimming cost V 7 bases and J 6 bases, with 8 bases left between them. The chain's CDR3 is CSGEVDTQYF. CDR3 in DNA: TGCAGCGGGGAGGTTGATACGCAGTATTTT.

The gene calls are TRBV7-3 and TRBJ2-7, with TRBD1 identical over 7 bases. The CDR3 contains 15 residues. Germline assignment: CDR1 SGHTA and CDR2 FQGTGA. Trimming cost V 1 base and J 5 bases; bases outside gene matches: 8. DNA for the CDR3: TGTGCCAGCAGCTTAAGGGTTACAGGGGCCGACGAGCAGTACTTC. Protein product: CASSLRVTGADEQYF. The full variable domain, with the rest looked up from reference TRBV7-3 and TRBJ2-7, is GAGVSQTPSNKVTEKGKYVELRCDPISGHTALYWYRQSLGQGPEFLIYFQGTGAADDSGLPNDRFFAVRPEGSVSTLKIQRTERGDSAVYLCASSLRVTGADEQYFGPGTRLTVT.

CDR3 protein: CASSSGTDTQYF. CDR3 DNA: TGTGCCAGCAGCTCGGGCACAGATACGCAGTATTTT. This chain links TRBV11-1 with TRBJ2-3; unclear D gene. The CDR3 is 12 residues long. CDR1 and CDR2 from the germline V gene are SGHAT and FQDESV (reference sequence). With 4 bases removed from V and 1 base from J, the gap between germline ends came to 3 bases.

The chain employs TRBV19 and TRBJ1-1; weak D call: TRBD1 (5 bases). The germline CDR1 and CDR2 sequences are LNHDA and SQIVND (reference sequence). Between the trimmed V and J ends, which lost 2 bases and 8 bases, there was a span of 12 bases. This CDR3 is built from 13 residues. Here the CDR3 DNA reads TGTGCCAGTAGTATAACCAGGGCAGCGGAAGCTTTCTTT. The encoded protein is CASSITRAAEAFF.

The sample holds one count of this clone. V usage is TRBV5-4 and J usage is TRBJ2-7, with a possible D match to TRBD1 (5 bases). The CDR3 is made up of 18 amino acids. The V gene's germline CDR1 is SGHNT and CDR2 YYREEE (reference sequence). The ends were cut back, 0 bases at V and 0 bases at J, with 19 bases in the middle. The CDR3 nucleotides are TGTGCCAGCAGCTTGGTGGTTGGGTTTAGGGGAAGCTCCTACGAGCAGTACTTC. Protein product: CASSLVVGFRGSSYEQYF.

The J gene is TRBJ2-5, the V gene TRBV24-1; weak D call: TRBD2 (6 bases). This CDR3 has 14 amino acids. Germline V lookup: CDR1 KGHDR, CDR2 SFDVKD. V lost 3 bases and J lost 5, with 12 bases in between. CDR3 amino acids: CATSDLGGRETQYF. In nucleotides, the CDR3 is TGTGCCACCAGTGATCTGGGAGGTAGGGAGACCCAGTACTTC.

This chain links TRBV25-1 with TRBJ2-5; 14 nucleotides line up with TRBD2. CDR1 and CDR2 (germline): MGHDK, SYGVNS. CDR3 size: 16 residues. Trimming cost V 1 base and J 5 bases; bases outside gene matches: 3. The CDR3 loop reads CASSELTSGRVETQYF. CDR3 coding DNA: TGTGCCAGCAGTGAATTGACTAGCGGGAGGGTCGAGACCCAGTACTTC.

The chain employs TRBV6-5 and TRBJ1-1, with D possibly matching TRBD1 (6 bases). Germline values: CDR1 MNHEY, CDR2 SVGAGI. This CDR3 region has 13 residues. V shed 6 bases and J shed 3 bases, with 11 bases lying between them. The CDR3 sequence is CASSSGQYTEAFF. CDR3 bases: TGTGCCAGCAGCTCAGGACAGTACACTGAAGCTTTCTTT.

J is TRBJ1-2 and V is TRBV10-2, with D hard to call. There are 14 residues in the CDR3. Deletions cut 3 bases from V and 4 bases from J, with 12 bases between. Germline values: CDR1 WSHSY, CDR2 SAAADI. CDR3: CASSDTTGRYGYTF. The CDR3 coding sequence is TGCGCCAGCAGTGACACTACCGGCCGCTATGGCTACACCTTC.

The chain uses TRBV5-1 and TRBJ2-6; D gene uncertain. The CDR3 is 13 residues long. Trimming removed 5 bases at V and 0 bases at J, with 3 bases between. The germline V gene has CDR1 SGHRS and CDR2 YFSETQ. The CDR3 loop is CASSYSGANVLTF. The CDR3 region has the DNA TGCGCCAGCAGTTACTCTGGGGCCAACGTCCTGACTTTC.